The subject of this entry is one TCR beta chain. Its antigen is not identified. These data are taken from a study of cytomegalovirus exposure and HLA in healthy donors. General study findings and limits: Cytomegalovirus-associated status was assigned to about 180 TCR beta chains.

The PCR made use of 60 Vbeta and 13 Jbeta primers. Generated by immunoSEQ multiplex PCR, the TCRdb table keeps only in-frame clones and is missing some. The sample includes 110,000 to 150,000 clones. Germline loops: CDR1 SGHNT, CDR2 YYREEE (reference sequence). V was clipped by 4 bases and J by 8 bases; unmatched bases: 9. The CDR3 sequence is 14 residues long. This TCR was recovered from a woman aged 18-35 years in good health and CMV-seronegative. The sequenced sample consisted of PBMCs. V usage is TRBV5-4 and J usage is TRBJ1-2; 9 nucleotides line up with TRBD1. The CDR3 here is CASSTDRGVEGYTF. For the CDR3, the DNA is TGTGCCAGCAGCACCGACAGGGGGGTAGAAGGCTACACCTTC.